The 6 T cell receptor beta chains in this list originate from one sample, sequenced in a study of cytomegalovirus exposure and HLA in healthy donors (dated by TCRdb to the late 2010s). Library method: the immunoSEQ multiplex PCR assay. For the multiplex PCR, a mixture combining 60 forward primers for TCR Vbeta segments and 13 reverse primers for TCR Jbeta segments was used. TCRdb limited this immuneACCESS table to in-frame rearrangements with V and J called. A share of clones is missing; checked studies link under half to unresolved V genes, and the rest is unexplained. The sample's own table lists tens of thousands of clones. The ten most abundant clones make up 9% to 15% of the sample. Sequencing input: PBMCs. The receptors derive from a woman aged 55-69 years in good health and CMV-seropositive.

The CDR3 spells CASSLWAGGGTNYGYTF. CDR3 in DNA: TGTGCCAGCAGTTTATGGGCAGGGGGCGGAACTAACTATGGCTACACCTTC. The chain carries TRBV27 and TRBJ1-2; TRBD1 agrees at 8 bases. Losses at the gene ends were 1 base for V and 0 bases for J; bases not matched to a gene: 7. CDR1 MNHEY and CDR2 SMNVEV come from the germline V gene (reference sequence). The CDR3 is 17 amino acids.

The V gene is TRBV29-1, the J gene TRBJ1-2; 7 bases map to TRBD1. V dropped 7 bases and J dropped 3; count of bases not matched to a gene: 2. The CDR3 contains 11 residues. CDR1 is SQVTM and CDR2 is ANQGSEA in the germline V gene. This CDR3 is CSAGTDYGYTF. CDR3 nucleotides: TGCAGCGCCGGGACAGACTATGGCTACACCTTC.

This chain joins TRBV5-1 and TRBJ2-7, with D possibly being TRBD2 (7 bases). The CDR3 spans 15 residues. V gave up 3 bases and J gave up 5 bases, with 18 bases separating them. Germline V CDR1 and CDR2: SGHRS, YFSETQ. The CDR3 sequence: CASSWGGRGVDEQYF. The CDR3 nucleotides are TGCGCCAGCAGCTGGGGGGGCCGAGGGGTTGACGAGCAGTACTTC.

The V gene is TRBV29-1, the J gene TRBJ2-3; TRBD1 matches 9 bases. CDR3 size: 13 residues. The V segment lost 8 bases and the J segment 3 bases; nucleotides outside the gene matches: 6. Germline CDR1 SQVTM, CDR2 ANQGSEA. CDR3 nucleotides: TGCAGCCGGTCGACAGGGGGGACAGATACGCAGTATTTT. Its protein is CSRSTGGTDTQYF.

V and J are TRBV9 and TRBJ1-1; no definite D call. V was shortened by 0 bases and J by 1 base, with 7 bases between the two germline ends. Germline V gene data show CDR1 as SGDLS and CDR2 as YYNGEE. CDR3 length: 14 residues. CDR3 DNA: TGTGCCAGCAGCGTAGCCACCGGGAACACTGAAGCTTTCTTT. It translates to CASSVATGNTEAFF.

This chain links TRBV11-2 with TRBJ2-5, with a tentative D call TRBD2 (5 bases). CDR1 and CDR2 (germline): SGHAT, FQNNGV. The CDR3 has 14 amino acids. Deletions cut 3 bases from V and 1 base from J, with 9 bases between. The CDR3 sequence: CASSFRTGQETQYF. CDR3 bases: TGTGCCAGCAGCTTTCGGACTGGCCAAGAGACCCAGTACTTC.